Listed here is a single T cell receptor (beta chain). The sample originates from a study of blood T cell repertoires in COVID-19. Study details: From T cells, B-cell-depleted T cells, or PBMCs came the material, which was cDNA or gDNA.

Authors' processing steps: Estimated nucleated cell counts came from reference gene primer amplification. The repertoire was sequenced with immunoSEQ multiplex PCR; TCRdb's copy has only in-frame clones and lacks some. Clonal size and the V and J genes are those of that table, whereas D and trimming came from the DNA. The data show 250,000 or so clones, roughly 88% seen once. The CDR3 contains 14 residues. V lost 1 base, J lost 6 bases, and 7 bases lay in between. CDR1 and CDR2 (germline): LGHDT, YNNKEL (reference sequence). Clinical history as reported by participants underpinned cohort assignment. Specimen: PBMCs or T cells enriched from blood (not recorded which). The receptor was isolated from a woman aged 40 to 50 with acute COVID-19. The chain recombines TRBV3-1 (or the pseudogene TRBV3-2) with TRBJ1-6; D is uncertain. The CDR3 is CASSQGQVNSPLHF. As DNA, the CDR3 is TGTGCCAGCAGCCAAGGCCAGGTTAATTCACCCCTCCACTTT.